The source of this T cell receptor (beta chain) is a study of blood T cell repertoires in COVID-19 (dated by TCRdb to the early 2020s). In terms of the full investigation: Samples covering the acute and convalescent phases of COVID-19 were provided by collaborators in the United States, Italy and Spain. Where available, HLA class I and class II types were obtained from metadata supplied by the sample provider rather than from assay-based typing. The repertoires were released in a freely available public database intended as a resource for research on the immune response to SARS-CoV-2. Samples came from the ongoing ImmuneRACE study (first 160 participants) plus 1,254 subjects from 6 global collaborators. The prospective study material was composed of cDNA or gDNA derived from T cells, B-cell-depleted T cells, or PBMCs. The dataset comprised deeply sampled blood TCRbeta repertoires from subjects exposed to, actively infected with, or recovered from COVID-19. A de-identified subject ID, COVID-19 status, age in years and sex were almost always included in the sample metadata.

What the work shows at the level of the full study, not this receptor alone: The amount of clinical and demographic metadata varied by source and participant and was provided uncurated.

TCRbeta CDR3 regions were amplified from genomic DNA by means of the immunoSEQ Assay, a bias-controlled multiplex PCR. On the study's bioinformatics: The number of nucleated cells in each sample was estimated from the amplification of reference gene primers within the assay. To quantify the absolute abundance of each unique TCRbeta CDR3 rearrangement, sequence reads were collapsed and filtered. Productive Simpson clonality was computed per sample as the square root of Simpson's diversity index over productive rearrangements. TCRdb mirrors the immuneACCESS table, restricted to in-frame sequences. Some clones are absent from its copies; in checked studies, under half trace to an unresolved V gene, and the reason for the others is unknown. V and J calls plus clone size are reproduced from that table; the DNA served to infer D and trimming. The sample records roughly 230,000 clones, around four fifths of which are singletons. The ten largest account for around 6.4% of the sample.

Whole blood was collected in K2EDTA tubes by collaborating institutions according to the institutions' own protocols. For TCRbeta analysis, collaborators shipped samples in one of three forms: frozen whole blood, isolated PBMCs, or DNA extracted from either of those sample types. With regard to this clone: What antigen it recognizes has not been identified. The record has no base qualities; no much larger clone is one base away.

Compared with germline, V lacks 3 bases and J lacks 7 bases; bases without a gene match: 5. The germline V gene sets CDR1 to SGDLS and CDR2 to YYNGEE. Reading from cysteine to phenylalanine, the CDR3 counts 15 amino acids. Only the CDR3 part of the read is kept: 45 bases, read in frame from the first base. This TCR derives from a woman aged 60 to 75 with active or convalescent COVID-19. This sequence uses TRBV9 and TRBJ2-1, with 12 bases in between that match TRBD2. The specimen was peripheral blood. The DNA reads TGTGCCAGCAGCGACATGGGACTAGCGGGTAATGAGCAGTTCTTC. Its protein is CASSDMGLAGNEQFF.